One and the same sample provided the 15 T cell receptor beta chains below, sequenced in a study of blood T cell repertoires in COVID-19. The table came from immunoSEQ multiplex PCR; TCRdb's copy has only in-frame clones and leaves some out. The table lists 150,000 to 200,000 clones, roughly four fifths of them singletons. Sequenced input: PBMCs or T cells enriched from blood (not recorded which). Source of these receptors: a man in his forties who had recovered from COVID-19.

The chain uses TRBV4-2 and TRBJ2-2; 8 bases fit TRBD1. The CDR3 covers 14 residues. In germline, CDR1 is LGHNA, CDR2 YNFKEQ. Unmatched junction bases numbered 3, after V lost 1 base and J lost 8 bases. The CDR3 loop is CASSQGQGAGELFF. CDR3 in DNA: TGTGCCAGCAGCCAAGGTCAGGGGGCAGGGGAGCTGTTTTTT.

V and J are TRBV28 and TRBJ1-2; 10 bases fit TRBD1. The CDR3 length is 14 residues. Trimming at V came to 5 bases and at J to 5 bases, leaving 5 bases not matched to a gene. Germline V CDR1 and CDR2: MDHEN, SYDVKM. CDR3 bases: TGTGCCAGCAGTGCCCCGGGACAGGGGTATGGCTACACCTTC. Protein sequence: CASSAPGQGYGYTF.

V and J are TRBV5-5 and TRBJ2-1, with 8 positions matching TRBD2. Germline values: CDR1 SGHKS, CDR2 YYEKEE (reference sequence). V lost 5 bases, J lost 7 bases, and 14 bases stayed unmatched. The CDR3 runs to 16 residues. The CDR3 DNA reads TGTGCCAGCAGACGCCTGGCGGGGGGCCTTAGGAATGAGCAGTTCTTC. Encoded protein: CASRRLAGGLRNEQFF.

This chain links TRBV6-1 with TRBJ1-3; perhaps TRBD1 as D (5 bases). Trimming cost V 2 bases and J 2 bases, with 10 bases left between them. The CDR3 covers 15 residues. The germline V gene has CDR1 MNHNS and CDR2 SASEGT. The CDR3, as DNA: TGTGCCAGCAGTGAATCGAAAGGGGCTGGAAACACCATATATTTT. It yields the protein CASSESKGAGNTIYF.

J is TRBJ1-2 and V is TRBV18; 8 nucleotides agree with TRBD1. With V trimmed by 0 bases and J by 3 bases, 15 bases remained unmatched. The CDR3 totals 19 residues. In germline, CDR1 is KGHSH, CDR2 LQKENI. In nucleotides, the CDR3 is TGTGCCAGCTCACCACCGGACGGTTTATTCAGGGGGCAGCACTATGGCTACACCTTC. The encoded protein is CASSPPDGLFRGQHYGYTF.

This clone was recorded only once. This chain connects TRBV7-9 to TRBJ2-3; TRBD1 might be the D (6 bases). Germline V lookup: CDR1 SEHNR, CDR2 FQNEAQ (reference sequence). V was pared by 1 base and J by 0 bases, with 11 bases between. This CDR3 is built from 16 residues. The CDR3 coding sequence is TGTGCCAGCAGCTTAGACGTAGGGGGTAGCACAGATACGCAGTATTTT. It is translated as CASSLDVGGSTDTQYF.

This chain uses TRBV5-1 with TRBJ2-3; tentative D call: TRBD2 (7 bases). The CDR3 has 17 amino acids. Germline V gene data show CDR1 as SGHRS and CDR2 as YFSETQ. V lost 0 bases, J lost 2 bases, and 16 bases lay in between. CDR3 bases: TGCGCCAGCAGCTTGGCCTTGCGGGGGCCCATCACAGATACGCAGTATTTT. Translation gives CASSLALRGPITDTQYF.

This clone was detected only once. The rearrangement joins TRBV4-3 to TRBJ1-6; D gene ambiguous. From germline, CDR1 is LGHNA and CDR2 YSLEER. Trimming shortened V by 0 bases and J by 7 bases, and 7 bases separated the two germline ends. There are 14 residues in the CDR3. The DNA for the CDR3 is TGCGCCAGCAGCCAAGATCGCGGGAATTCACCCCTCCACTTT. The encoded protein is CASSQDRGNSPLHF.

This chain uses TRBV7-9 with TRBJ2-5; TRBD1 aligns across 7 bases. The CDR3 consists of 14 residues. J was trimmed by 5 bases and V by 4 bases; bases with no gene match: 7. CDR1 and CDR2 from the germline V gene are SEHNR and FQNEAQ (reference sequence). Here the CDR3 reads CASSSAQGVETQYF. CDR3 sequence (DNA): TGTGCCAGCAGCTCCGCCCAGGGGGTGGAGACCCAGTACTTC. Filled out from reference TRBV7-9 and TRBJ2-5, the complete variable domain reads DTGVSQNPRHKITKRGQNVTFRCDPISEHNRLYWYRQTLGQGPEFLTYFQNEAQLEKSRLLSDRFSAERPKGSFSTLEIQRTEQGDSAMYLCASSSAQGVETQYFGPGTRLLVL.

This clone has just one count. The genes are TRBV5-1 and TRBJ1-2; D unclear. The germline gives CDR1 SGHRS, CDR2 YFSETQ. The CDR3 covers 12 residues. V lost 1 base and J lost 4, with 5 bases in between. CDR3 bases: TGCGCCAGCAGCTTGAGCTCCTATGGCTACACCTTC. It is translated as CASSLSSYGYTF.

This clone was recorded a few times. The chain has TRBV6-5 and TRBJ1-5; D unclear. In germline, CDR1 is MNHEY, CDR2 SVGAGI. This CDR3 contains 13 residues. Trimming cost V 7 bases and J 7 bases, with 14 bases left between them. Here the CDR3 reads CASTSTLSQPQHF. The CDR3 DNA reads as TGTGCCAGCACCTCGACATTGTCCCAGCCCCAGCATTTT.

The chain joins TRBV29-1 to TRBJ2-5; 14 nucleotides match TRBD2. CDR1 is SQVTM, CDR2 ANQGSEA, per germline. The V gene end was trimmed by 6 bases and the J gene end by 5 bases; junction bases not matched to a gene: 2. The CDR3 has 13 residues. CDR3: CSVGLAGGETQYF. In DNA form, the CDR3 reads TGCAGCGTCGGACTAGCGGGGGGTGAGACCCAGTACTTC.

CDR3 nucleotide sequence: TGCGCCAGCAGCCAGGGACAGGCCTACTCTGGAAACACCATATATTTT. Its protein is CASSQGQAYSGNTIYF. The chain is built from TRBV5-1 and TRBJ1-3; 8 bases map to TRBD1. The CDR3 spans 16 residues. Germline lookup yields CDR1 SGHRS and CDR2 YFSETQ. The V and J ends lost 4 bases and 0 bases, in that order; junction bases with no gene match: 6.

V and J are TRBV6-6 and TRBJ2-6; TRBD1 is a possible D gene (6 bases). CDR3 length: 17 amino acids. Germline assignment: CDR1 MNHNY and CDR2 SVGAGI (reference sequence). The V and J ends lost 5 bases and 0 bases respectively, with 14 bases between them. CDR3 sequence reads: CASSRQGMSSGANVLTF. The CDR3 DNA is TGTGCCAGCAGTCGTCAGGGGATGAGCTCTGGGGCCAACGTCCTGACTTTC.

The chain combines TRBV5-4 with TRBJ1-3, with unresolved D. The germline gives CDR1 SGHNT, CDR2 YYREEE (reference sequence). The CDR3 loop spans 13 amino acids. Trimming left V 5 bases short and J 4 bases short, with 10 bases between. The chain's CDR3 is CASSSAGGNTIYF. In DNA form, the CDR3 reads TGTGCCAGCAGTTCCGCCGGGGGAAACACCATATATTTT.